This is a list of T cell receptor beta chains from one sample in a study of control samples from healthy donors and cancer patients. TCRdb keeps only in-frame clones here, not all; method: immunoSEQ multiplex PCR. The sample has under 200,000 clones, 94% seen once. Sequences were obtained from blood. These receptors were taken from a woman aged 40 to 50 in good health. CDR3s include the opening cysteine and the closing phenylalanine or tryptophan. D genes are given only for firm matches. The size field is filled for only some rows; it gives once, few, many or a size class.

clone_size j_call v_call d_call cdr3_nt cdr3_aa
. TRBJ1-1 TRBV10-3 . TGTGCCATCAGTGACCGGGGGGCCAGCACTGAAGCTTTCTTT CAISDRGASTEAFF
once TRBJ1-2 TRBV5-6 . TGTGCCAGCAGCTTGGCCAGCTATGGCTACACCTTC CASSLASYGYTF
few TRBJ2-2 TRBV5-1 TRBD1 TGCGCCAGCAGCAACAATTACAGGGGTGGCACCGGGGAGCTGTTTTTT CASSNNYRGGTGELFF
. TRBJ1-1 TRBV7-6 TRBD1 TGTGCCAGCAGCCTGGACAGGGGAGAAGCTTTCTTT CASSLDRGEAFF
. TRBJ1-1 TRBV11-1 . TGTGCCAGCAGCTTAGGCTACGGGCTTAACACTGAAGCTTTCTTT CASSLGYGLNTEAFF
few TRBJ1-6 TRBV7-2 . TGTGCCAGCAGCCTAGGGAGTACTAATTCACCCCTCCACTTT CASSLGSTNSPLHF
. TRBJ2-1 TRBV29-1 . TGCAGCGTTAGCCGCAATGAGCAGTTCTTC CSVSRNEQFF
. TRBJ1-1 TRBV19 . TGTGCCAGTGGCCGGAACACTGAAGCTTTCTTT CASGRNTEAFF
. TRBJ2-7 TRBV14 . TGTGCCAGCAGCCGGGACAAGAGGGCTAAGTTCTTC CASSRDKRAKFF
. TRBJ2-1 TRBV6-2/TRBV6-3 TRBD2 TGTGCCAGCAGCGTACCCAACACGGGAGGGTATGAGCAGTTCTTC CASSVPNTGGYEQFF
. TRBJ1-1 TRBV7-2 . TGTGCCAGCAGCACCCAGGCGCATAACACTGAAGCTTTCTTT CASSTQAHNTEAFF
. TRBJ1-2 TRBV7-2 . TGTGCCAGCAGCTCTTCAAATCTTAACTATGGCTACACCTTC CASSSSNLNYGYTF
. TRBJ2-7 TRBV7-2 TRBD2 TGTGCCAGCAGCTCTACTAGCGGGAAACCTCTCGAGCAGTACTTC CASSSTSGKPLEQYF
once TRBJ2-5 TRBV20-1 . TGCAGTGCTAGGAGGGAGACCCAGTACTTC CSARRETQYF
. TRBJ2-5 TRBV7-2 . TGTGCCAGCAGCTTAGTCTCCCAGTCCCGAGGAGAGACCCAGTACTTC CASSLVSQSRGETQYF
. TRBJ1-2 TRBV7-2 . TGTGCCCGGTCGGGCCTAGAGGGCTACACCTTC CARSGLEGYTF
few TRBJ1-2 TRBV6-2/TRBV6-3 . TGTGCCAGCAGTCGGGACGGAACTAACTATGGCTACACCTTC CASSRDGTNYGYTF
once TRBJ1-2 TRBV27 TRBD1 TGTGCCAGCAGTTCTCTCTCCGACAGGGAAAACTATGGCTACACCTTC CASSSLSDRENYGYTF
. TRBJ1-2 TRBV4-1 . TGCGCCAGCAGCCAAGATTCAAGAGGAAACAACTATGGCTACACCTTC CASSQDSRGNNYGYTF
. TRBJ1-1 TRBV7-2 . TGTGCCAGCAGCGTTACAGGGAATTCGCGATTCACTGAAGCTTTCTTT CASSVTGNSRFTEAFF
. TRBJ1-2 TRBV5-5 . TGTGCCAGCAGCCCGACCGGAGGCGCTAACTATGGCTACACCTTC CASSPTGGANYGYTF
. TRBJ2-7 TRBV5-1 TRBD1 TGCGCCAGCAGCCCGCGGACAGGGGTTAGAGGTCAGGGGCAGTACTTC CASSPRTGVRGQGQYF
. TRBJ1-2 TRBV7-8 . TGTGCCAGCAGCCAAGGACCCTATGGCTACACCTTC CASSQGPYGYTF
. TRBJ1-3 TRBV7-2 . TGTGCCAGCAGCCCCAGTCCAGGTCCAGGAAACACCATATATTTT CASSPSPGPGNTIYF
. TRBJ2-1 TRBV4-3 . TGCGCCAGCAGCCAAGTAGGGCCGAACAATGAGCAGTTCTTC CASSQVGPNNEQFF
. TRBJ2-5 TRBV12-3/TRBV12-4 . TGTGCCAGCAGTTTTGCGGAGACCCAGTACTTC CASSFAETQYF
. TRBJ1-1 TRBV4-1 . TGCGCCAGCAGCCAAGAGTGGACAGTGAACACTGAAGCTTTCTTT CASSQEWTVNTEAFF
. TRBJ1-2 TRBV7-9 . TGTGCCAGCAGCTTAGCGTCCAGGGGAAATGGCTACACCTTC CASSLASRGNGYTF
. TRBJ2-7 TRBV6-5 TRBD2 TGTGCCAGCGAGTGGAGCGGGAGTTACGAGCAGTACTTC CASEWSGSYEQYF
. TRBJ1-1 TRBV2 . TGTGCCAGCAGTGAAAGCCCAACTGAAGCTTTCTTT CASSESPTEAFF
once TRBJ1-2 TRBV27 . TGTGCCAGCATGCCGGTTCCCGCTAACTATGGCTACACCTTC CASMPVPANYGYTF
. TRBJ2-5 TRBV28 TRBD1 TGTGCCAGCAGACAGGGGGGCCAAGAGACCCAGTACTTC CASRQGGQETQYF
. TRBJ2-5 TRBV5-1 . TGCGCCAGCAGCCCGACCCCCAGGGAGACCCAGTACTTC CASSPTPRETQYF
once TRBJ2-7 TRBV7-8 . TGTGCCAGCAGCTGGCCGGGATACCTCGAGCAGTACTTC CASSWPGYLEQYF
. TRBJ2-3 TRBV5-1 TRBD2 TGCGCCAGCAGCTTGGCGGGGGGAGAGCCAGATACGCAGTATTTT CASSLAGGEPDTQYF
. TRBJ1-1 TRBV18 TRBD1 TGTGCCAGCTCACTGATGATCGAAGGGACAGGGTTGAACACTGAAGCTTTCTTT CASSLMIEGTGLNTEAFF
. TRBJ2-5 TRBV6-2/TRBV6-3 TRBD2 TGTGCCAGCAGTGCTAGCGGGGGCATCCAAGAGACCCAGTACTTC CASSASGGIQETQYF
. TRBJ1-2 TRBV6-5 TRBD1 TGTGCCAGCAGTAGACAGGGGGCTGGCTACACCTTC CASSRQGAGYTF
. TRBJ2-3 TRBV18 TRBD1 TGTGCCAGCTCACGGGAGACAGGGCCCACAGATACGCAGTATTTT CASSRETGPTDTQYF
. TRBJ1-3 TRBV2 . TGTGCCAGCACGGACGGTCCTGGAAACACCATATATTTT CASTDGPGNTIYF
. TRBJ1-5 TRBV19 . TGTGCCAGTAGTATAGATCAGGGGTTAAGCCAGCCCCAGCATTTT CASSIDQGLSQPQHF
few TRBJ2-7 TRBV4-1 TRBD1 TGCGCCAGCAGCCAAGAGCAGGGGGCGCTTTTTAGTGAGCAGTACTTC CASSQEQGALFSEQYF
. TRBJ1-5 TRBV19 . TGTGCCAGTAGTATAGTGCCTGGCATTAAGCCCCAGCATTTT CASSIVPGIKPQHF
. TRBJ1-6 TRBV27 TRBD1 TGTGCCAGCAGCAGGGGGTTGGGACTAAGCAATTCACCCCTCCACTTT CASSRGLGLSNSPLHF
. TRBJ1-5 TRBV7-8 . TGTGCCAGCAGCAGAACAGGGTTCGGCAATCAGCCCCAGCATTTT CASSRTGFGNQPQHF
. TRBJ2-1 TRBV6-5 TRBD2 TGTGCCAGCAGCTGCCTAGCGGGAGAATGCCATGAGCAGTTCTTC CASSCLAGECHEQFF
. TRBJ2-1 TRBV11-3 . TGTGCCAGCAGCTCCCGGGACCGAGGCAATGAGCAGTTCTTC CASSSRDRGNEQFF
. TRBJ2-5 TRBV12-3/TRBV12-4 . TGTGCCAGCAAACGTTCCACCCTAAAGACCCAGTACTTC CASKRSTLKTQYF
. TRBJ1-5 TRBV2 . TGTGCCAGCAGTGTTGGTCAGCCCCAGCATTTT CASSVGQPQHF
. TRBJ2-1 TRBV6-2/TRBV6-3 TRBD1 TGTGCCAGCAGTCCCCCCCACAGGGGTTTCAATGAGCAGTTCTTC CASSPPHRGFNEQFF
. TRBJ2-7 TRBV7-3 . TGTGCCAGCAGCCAAGGAGGGGACTACGAGCAGTACTTC CASSQGGDYEQYF
. TRBJ1-1 TRBV10-3 . TGTGCCATCAGTGATCGTTCGGCAGGTGAAGCTTTCTTT CAISDRSAGEAFF
. TRBJ1-1 TRBV2 . TGTGCCAGCAATGAAAGGGCAGGCTGGACTGAAGCTTTCTTT CASNERAGWTEAFF
. TRBJ2-5 TRBV18 . TGTGCCAGCTCAAGCCCCGGGGGACTCCAAGAGACCCAGTACTTC CASSSPGGLQETQYF
. TRBJ1-1 TRBV3-1/TRBV3-2 . TGTGCCAGCAGCCAAGATCCTGGGCTGGGAGCTTTCTTT CASSQDPGLGAFF